These 9 T cell receptor beta chains came from one sample sequenced in a study of blood T cell repertoires in COVID-19. Using immunoSEQ multiplex PCR, the repertoire was profiled, and TCRdb retains in-frame clones only, with some absent. The data hold 190,000 or so clones, with around 84% observed a single time. The sample consisted of peripheral blood. The origin of the receptors is a man in his forties with active or convalescent COVID-19.

This clone came up many times. The chain links TRBV4-3 to TRBJ2-7; 9 bases fit TRBD2. The germline V gene encodes CDR1 LGHNA and CDR2 YSLEER. The CDR3 runs to 17 residues. The ends lost 0 bases at V and 3 bases at J; junction bases unmatched: 9. The CDR3 DNA reads as TGCGCCAGCAGCCAAGATTTTAGCGGGGGCGGTATCTACGAGCAGTACTTC. Its protein product is CASSQDFSGGGIYEQYF.

The chain uses TRBV3-1 (or the pseudogene TRBV3-2) and TRBJ2-7, with D maybe TRBD2 (5 bases). Germline V gene sequence: CDR1 LGHDT, CDR2 YNNKEL (reference sequence). This CDR3 comprises 12 residues. The V gene lost 10 bases and the J gene lost 1 base, with 11 bases spanning the gap. As DNA, the CDR3 is TGTGCCACGAGGGCCGCGTCCTACGAGCAGTACTTC. Translating it yields CATRAASYEQYF.

The chain couples TRBV30 to TRBJ1-4; tentatively, D is TRBD1 (5 bases). V was pared by 6 bases and J by 7 bases, with 18 bases between. Looked up from germline, CDR1 is GTSNPN and CDR2 is SVGIG (reference sequence). This CDR3 is 14 amino acids long. The DNA for the CDR3 is TGTGCCTGTGACCCAAACACCGGGGGTGAAAAACTGTTTTTT. As protein: CACDPNTGGEKLFF.

The chain joins TRBV13 to TRBJ1-2; D may be TRBD1 (6 bases). Trimming took 3 bases from V and 4 from J, leaving 9 bases between them. Germline-derived CDR1 and CDR2 are PRHDT and FYEKMQ (reference sequence). This CDR3 spans 13 amino acids. The CDR3: CASSLLGAYGYTF. CDR3 nucleotides: TGTGCCAGCAGCTTGTTGGGGGCCTATGGCTACACCTTC.

CDR3 sequence (DNA): TGTGCCAGCTTGAGCGACCATGAGCAGTTCTTC. This encodes CASLSDHEQFF. The J gene is TRBJ2-1, the V gene TRBV3-1 (or the pseudogene TRBV3-2); D ambiguous. The CDR3 consists of 11 residues. Trimming cost V 8 bases and J 8 bases, with 10 bases left between them. Germline loops: CDR1 LGHDT, CDR2 YNNKEL (reference sequence).

This clone was observed a handful of times. The CDR3 loop is CASSLGDRVSFF. The CDR3 DNA follows: TGTGCCAGCAGCTTAGGCGACAGGGTCTCTTTCTTT. This chain connects TRBV7-8 to TRBJ1-1; TRBD1 matches 7 bases. J gave up 12 bases and V 1 base, and 5 bases lay outside the gene matches. The length of the CDR3 is 12 residues. Germline CDR1 SGHVS, CDR2 FQNEAQ.

The genes are TRBV5-6 and TRBJ2-3, with 8 bases fitting TRBD1. The V gene end was trimmed by 0 bases and the J gene end by 5 bases; junction bases not matched to a gene: 8. Germline V lookup: CDR1 SGHDT, CDR2 YYEEEE. The CDR3 spans 16 residues. CDR3 bases: TGTGCCAGCAGCTTGGAGGGTCAGGGGGCAAGAGATACGCAGTATTTT. Protein: CASSLEGQGARDTQYF.

This chain links TRBV4-2 with TRBJ2-5; 8 nucleotides match TRBD2. The CDR3 length is 18 residues. The germline V gene encodes CDR1 LGHNA and CDR2 YNFKEQ. The V gene end was trimmed by 0 bases and the J gene end by 4 bases; junction bases not matched to a gene: 13. The CDR3 reads CASSQDLSGGGSAETQYF. Written as DNA, the CDR3 is TGTGCCAGCAGCCAAGATCTATCGGGGGGGGGAAGCGCAGAGACCCAGTACTTC.

The rearrangement joins TRBV30 to TRBJ1-1; D uncertain. CDR3 length: 14 amino acids. Deletions cut 0 bases from V and 1 base from J, with 9 bases between. Germline assignment: CDR1 GTSNPN and CDR2 SVGIG (reference sequence). For the CDR3, the DNA is TGTGCCTGGAGTGTTTTACCTACGAACACTGAAGCTTTCTTT. It encodes CAWSVLPTNTEAFF.